The 6 T cell receptor beta chains reported below all come from one sample, sequenced in a study of shared clonotypes between healthy human individuals. The repertoire was sequenced with immunoSEQ multiplex PCR; TCRdb's copy has only in-frame clones and lacks some. The data show around 2.3 million clones, about 94% seen once. Sample: naive CD4+ T cells sorted from blood. Regarding subset: CD45RA+ positively selected. The receptor source for this set is a man aged 18-30 years in good health.

This clone was recorded only once. The chain links TRBV6-5 to TRBJ1-4; no clear D. Germline V gene data show CDR1 as MNHEY and CDR2 as SVGAGI. The CDR3 runs to 11 residues. V dropped 7 bases and J dropped 8 bases, with 8 bases sitting between them. The CDR3 DNA sequence: TGTGCCAGCATCTGTGGAGAAAAACTGTTTTTT. It specifies CASICGEKLFF.

This CDR3 reads CASSSSKSNQPQHF. CDR3 DNA: TGTGCCAGCAGCTCGTCAAAGAGCAATCAGCCCCAGCATTTT. V and J are TRBV9 and TRBJ1-5; D uncertain. Trimming took off 4 bases at V and 1 base at J, with 9 bases between the two ends. CDR1 is SGDLS, CDR2 YYNGEE, per germline. The CDR3 is 14 residues long.

The chain employs TRBV5-1 and TRBJ1-1; TRBD1 agrees at 7 bases. V gave up 2 bases and J gave up 4 bases; unmatched junction bases: 5. The CDR3 sequence is 14 residues long. The V gene's germline CDR1 is SGHRS and CDR2 YFSETQ. DNA for the CDR3: TGCGCCAGCAGCTTCTCAGGGGGTCCCACTGAAGCTTTCTTT. Its protein is CASSFSGGPTEAFF.

This clone was recorded a few times. The V gene is TRBV5-1, the J gene TRBJ1-6; D may be TRBD1 (6 bases). This CDR3 contains 15 residues. Looked up from germline, CDR1 is SGHRS and CDR2 is YFSETQ. Trimming removed 1 base at V and 7 bases at J, with 12 bases between. This CDR3 is CASSLTGRENSPLHF. CDR3 in DNA: TGCGCCAGCAGCTTGACAGGGAGGGAGAATTCACCCCTCCACTTT.

With regard to this clone: The same CDR3 can be traced to other DNA sequences in this sample. The chain recombines TRBV2 with TRBJ2-7, with D hard to call. The CDR3 is made up of 12 amino acids. V lost 3 bases, J lost 4 bases, and 7 bases lay in between. Germline V gene data show CDR1 as SNHLY and CDR2 as FYNNEI. CDR3 region: CASSDRGYEQYF. CDR3 DNA: TGTGCCAGCAGTGATCGTGGATACGAGCAGTACTTC.

V is TRBV28 and J is TRBJ1-2; D remains unclear. The germline CDR1 and CDR2 sequences are MDHEN and SYDVKM. V was shortened by 6 bases and J by 4 bases, with 12 bases between the two germline ends. The CDR3 extends over 13 amino acids. Here the CDR3 reads CASRGQASYGYTF. CDR3 sequence (DNA): TGTGCCAGCAGGGGTCAGGCGTCCTATGGCTACACCTTC.